A selection of T cell receptor beta chains follows, all from one sample in a study of beta chain features in type 1 diabetes. Method: immunoSEQ multiplex PCR; TCRdb's copy keeps in-frame clones and lacks some. This sample yields under 450,000 clones, of which about 14% are seen a single time; roughly 0.04% belongs to the top ten. Sequences were obtained from naive CD4+ T cells from blood. Receptors originate from a young man in good health. The conserved cysteine and the conserved F or W are not part of the CDR3 here.

j_call v_call cdr3_aa
TRBJ2-1 TRBV29-1 SVEAGFRPVNEQF
TRBJ2-3 TRBV5-4 ASSTRLAGADTQY
TRBJ2-7 TRBV18 ASSLSGATTYEQY
TRBJ2-5 TRBV30 AWSVRLRQETQY
TRBJ1-5 TRBV6-1 ASSAGISNQPQH
TRBJ2-1 TRBV6-6 ASSYDAGGYNEQF
TRBJ2-7 TRBV13 ASSSQGPPFTYEQY
TRBJ2-3 TRBV7-9 ASSNRGLGADTQY
TRBJ1-2 TRBV7-2 ASSLAGREYGYT
TRBJ2-3 TRBV5-4 ASKLAGESTDTQY
TRBJ1-2 TRBV25-1 ASSEGASLSFLSGYT
TRBJ2-3 TRBV29-1 SVIWGADTQY
TRBJ2-1 TRBV19 ASSLSSGRTYNEQF
TRBJ2-3 TRBV4-3 ASSQEFSVADTQY
TRBJ1-1 TRBV6-5 ASTPVGGLAEAF
TRBJ2-1 TRBV7-2 ASRITRTNSYNEQF
TRBJ1-2 TRBV30 AWSRAPANYGYT
TRBJ1-2 TRBV18 ASSPYPGNYGYT
TRBJ2-1 TRBV29-1 SVRPQKLAGGPIREQF
TRBJ2-3 TRBV7-2 ASSFGDTQY
TRBJ1-6 TRBV5-1 ASSPWTAGFGSPLH
TRBJ1-5 TRBV6-6 ASSYSLTREPQH
TRBJ2-3 TRBV5-1 ASSFRGRSADTQY
TRBJ2-7 TRBV5-4 ASSPELAATSGEQY
TRBJ1-1 TRBV19 ASSIRTDGKGAF
TRBJ1-1 TRBV5-6 ASIKRAGNTEAF
TRBJ2-1 TRBV10-3 AIGARGRSDEQF
TRBJ1-1 TRBV30 AWSVEANTEAF
TRBJ2-3 TRBV9 ASSPTSGTDTQY
TRBJ1-4 TRBV14 ASSLQTGGREKLF
TRBJ2-1 TRBV9 ASSVGLLAGTNEQF
TRBJ2-7 TRBV18 ASAPGRTYEQY
TRBJ1-1 TRBV2 AGTVQGNTEAF
TRBJ1-5 TRBV4-2 ASSQDQDSNQPQH
TRBJ1-1 TRBV18 ASSPRGGPTEAF
TRBJ1-1 TRBV5-1 ASSMEGPQGALNTEAF
TRBJ1-3 TRBV29-1 SVALTVGNTIY
TRBJ1-1 TRBV2 ASSGGTGAYTEAF
TRBJ1-1 TRBV29-1 SVEDIRAMNTEAF
TRBJ1-4 TRBV6-1 ASSELLSEKLF
TRBJ1-2 TRBV7-2 ASSPAPGNGYT
TRBJ1-5 TRBV6-5 ASSYAGDQPQH
TRBJ1-2 TRBV28 ASSLPGSVYT
TRBJ2-7 TRBV6-6 ASSYSRVEGEQY
TRBJ1-1 TRBV18 ASSPPHVSTEAF
TRBJ2-1 TRBV9 ASSIQGRGEQF
TRBJ1-5 TRBV4-2 ASSQLLDGQPQH
TRBJ2-5 TRBV30 AWSEPIRWETQY
TRBJ1-1 TRBV29-1 SLGGLMNTEAF
TRBJ2-2 TRBV7-9 ATTGTAGELF
TRBJ2-5 TRBV5-1 ASSLGTGEETQY